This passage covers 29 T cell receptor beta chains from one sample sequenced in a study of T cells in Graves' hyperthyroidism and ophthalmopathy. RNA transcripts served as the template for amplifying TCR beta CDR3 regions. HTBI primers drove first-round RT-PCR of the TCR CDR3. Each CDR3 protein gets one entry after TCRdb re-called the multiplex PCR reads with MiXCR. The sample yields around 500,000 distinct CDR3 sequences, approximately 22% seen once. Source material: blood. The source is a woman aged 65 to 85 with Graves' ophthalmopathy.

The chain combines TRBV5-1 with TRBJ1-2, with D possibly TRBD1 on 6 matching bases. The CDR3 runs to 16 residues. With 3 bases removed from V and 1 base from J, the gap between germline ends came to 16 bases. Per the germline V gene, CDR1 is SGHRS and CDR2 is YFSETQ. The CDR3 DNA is TGCGCCAGCAGCTCCGCCTTCGGGGGGCATAACTATGGCTACACCTTC. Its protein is CASSSAFGGHNYGYTF.

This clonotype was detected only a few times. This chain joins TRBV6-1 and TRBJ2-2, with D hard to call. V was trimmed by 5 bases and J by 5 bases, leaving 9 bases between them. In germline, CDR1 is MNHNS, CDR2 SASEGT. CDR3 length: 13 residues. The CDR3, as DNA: TGTGCCAGCAGTAACCGGTGGACCGGGGAGCTGTTTTTT. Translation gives CASSNRWTGELFF.

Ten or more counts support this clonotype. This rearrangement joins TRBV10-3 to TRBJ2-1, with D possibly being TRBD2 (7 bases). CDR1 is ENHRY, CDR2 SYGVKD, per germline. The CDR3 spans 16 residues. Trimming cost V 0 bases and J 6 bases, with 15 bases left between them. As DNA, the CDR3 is TGTGCCATCAGTGAGTCTAGGGGGGGTGGTGGCAATGAGCAGTTCTTC. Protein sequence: CAISESRGGGGNEQFF.

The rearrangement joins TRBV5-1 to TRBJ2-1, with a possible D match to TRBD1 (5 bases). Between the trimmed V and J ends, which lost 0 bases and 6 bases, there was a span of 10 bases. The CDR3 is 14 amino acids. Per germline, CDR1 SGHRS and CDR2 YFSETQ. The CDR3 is CASSLAFQGNEQFF. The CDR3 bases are TGCGCCAGCAGCTTGGCGTTTCAGGGCAATGAGCAGTTCTTC.

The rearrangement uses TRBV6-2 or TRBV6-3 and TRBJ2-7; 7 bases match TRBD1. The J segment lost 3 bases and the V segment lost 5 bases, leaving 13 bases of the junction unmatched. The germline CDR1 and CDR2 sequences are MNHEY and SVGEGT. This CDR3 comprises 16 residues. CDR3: CASSVPADRVGYEQYF. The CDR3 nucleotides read TGTGCCAGCAGTGTCCCCGCCGACAGGGTAGGCTACGAGCAGTACTTC.

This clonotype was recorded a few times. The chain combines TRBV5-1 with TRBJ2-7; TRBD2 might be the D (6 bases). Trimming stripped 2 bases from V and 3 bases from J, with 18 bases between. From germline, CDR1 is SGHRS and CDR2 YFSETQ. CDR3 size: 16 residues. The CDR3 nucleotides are TGCGCCAGCAGCTTAGGTGGCACCACTAGCAGCTACGAGCAGTACTTC. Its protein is CASSLGGTTSSYEQYF.

CDR3 protein: CASSEGGRKQFF. In DNA, the CDR3 is TGTGCCAGCAGTGAAGGTGGGAGGAAGCAGTTCTTC. The rearrangement uses TRBV6-1 and TRBJ2-1, with D possibly being TRBD2 (6 bases). This CDR3 comprises 12 residues. Trimming stripped 1 base from V and 11 bases from J, with 9 bases between. CDR1 and CDR2 from the germline V gene are MNHNS and SASEGT.

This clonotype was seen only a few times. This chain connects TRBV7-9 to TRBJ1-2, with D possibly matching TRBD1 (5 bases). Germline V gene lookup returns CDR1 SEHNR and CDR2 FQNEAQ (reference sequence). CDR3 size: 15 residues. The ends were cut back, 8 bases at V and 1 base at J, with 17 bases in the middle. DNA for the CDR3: TGTGCCAGCGGCAGGGCAGGCAATAATAACTATGGCTACACCTTC. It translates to CASGRAGNNNYGYTF.

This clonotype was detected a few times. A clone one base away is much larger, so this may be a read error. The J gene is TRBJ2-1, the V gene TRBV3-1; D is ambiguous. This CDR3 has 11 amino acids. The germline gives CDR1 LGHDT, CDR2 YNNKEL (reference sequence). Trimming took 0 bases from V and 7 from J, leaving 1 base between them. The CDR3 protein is CASSQENEQFF. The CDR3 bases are TGTGCCAGCAGCCAAGAAAATGAGCAGTTCTTC.

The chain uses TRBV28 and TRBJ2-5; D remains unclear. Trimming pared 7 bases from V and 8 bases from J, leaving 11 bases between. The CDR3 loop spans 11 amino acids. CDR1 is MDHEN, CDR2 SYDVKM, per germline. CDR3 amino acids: CASTLEKTQYF. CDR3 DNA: TGTGCCAGCACCTTAGAGAAAACCCAGTACTTC.

The CDR3: CAWSGPGGTQYF. CDR3 DNA sequence: TGTGCCTGGAGTGGACCTGGTGGTACGCAGTATTTT. This rearrangement joins TRBV30 to TRBJ2-3; D unresolved. The germline CDR1 and CDR2 sequences are GTSNPN and SVGIG (reference sequence). The CDR3 contains 12 residues. The V end was cut by 1 base, the J end by 8 bases, with 10 bases between.

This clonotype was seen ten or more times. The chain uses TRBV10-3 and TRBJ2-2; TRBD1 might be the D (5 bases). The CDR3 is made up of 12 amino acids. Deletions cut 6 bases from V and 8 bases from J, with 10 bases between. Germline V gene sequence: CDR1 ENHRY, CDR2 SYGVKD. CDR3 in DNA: TGTGCCATCAGGCAGGGATCGGGGGAGCTGTTTTTT. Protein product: CAIRQGSGELFF.

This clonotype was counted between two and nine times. As DNA, the CDR3 is TGTGCCAGCAGCTTAGGTGGGGGGCCTGAAGCTTTCTTT. This sequence encodes CASSLGGGPEAFF. The V and J genes are TRBV7-8 and TRBJ1-1; the D gene is possibly TRBD1 (6 bases). CDR3 length equals 13 residues. Germline CDR1 and CDR2: SGHVS and FQNEAQ. V was clipped by 1 base and J by 6 bases, with 9 bases between them.

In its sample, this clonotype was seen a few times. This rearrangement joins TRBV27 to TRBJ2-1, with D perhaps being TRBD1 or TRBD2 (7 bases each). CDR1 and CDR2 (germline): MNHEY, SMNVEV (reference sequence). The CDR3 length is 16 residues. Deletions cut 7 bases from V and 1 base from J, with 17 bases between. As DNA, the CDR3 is TGTGCCAGCATCATACAGGGGAGGGGGTCCTACAATGAGCAGTTCTTC. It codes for CASIIQGRGSYNEQFF.

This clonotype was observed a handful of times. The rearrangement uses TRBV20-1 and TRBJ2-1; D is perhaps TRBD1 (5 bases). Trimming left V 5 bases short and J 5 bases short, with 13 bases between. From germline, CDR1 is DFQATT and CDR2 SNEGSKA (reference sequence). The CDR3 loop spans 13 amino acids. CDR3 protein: CSAPWMGHNEQFF. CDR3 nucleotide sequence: TGCAGTGCTCCTTGGATGGGGCACAATGAGCAGTTCTTC.

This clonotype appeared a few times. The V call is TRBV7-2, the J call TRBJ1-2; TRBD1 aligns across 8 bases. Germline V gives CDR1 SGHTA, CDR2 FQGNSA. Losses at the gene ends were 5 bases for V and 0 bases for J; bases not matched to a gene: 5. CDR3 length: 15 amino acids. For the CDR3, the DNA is TGTGCCAGCAGCACAGGGGGGACACCTAACTATGGCTACACCTTC. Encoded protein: CASSTGGTPNYGYTF.

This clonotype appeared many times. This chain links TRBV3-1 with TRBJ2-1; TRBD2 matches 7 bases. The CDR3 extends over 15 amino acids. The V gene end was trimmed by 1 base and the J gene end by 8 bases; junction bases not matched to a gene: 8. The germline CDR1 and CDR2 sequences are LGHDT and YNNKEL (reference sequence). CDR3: CASSQAGGTLDEQFF. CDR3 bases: TGTGCCAGCAGCCAAGCGGGAGGAACTTTGGATGAGCAGTTCTTC.

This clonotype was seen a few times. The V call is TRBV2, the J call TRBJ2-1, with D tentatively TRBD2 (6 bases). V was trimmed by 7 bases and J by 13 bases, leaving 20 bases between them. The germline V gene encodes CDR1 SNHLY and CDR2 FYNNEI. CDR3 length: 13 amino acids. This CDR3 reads CASKPGLAAEQFF. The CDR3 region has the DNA TGTGCCAGCAAACCGGGACTCGCAGCAGAACAGTTCTTC.

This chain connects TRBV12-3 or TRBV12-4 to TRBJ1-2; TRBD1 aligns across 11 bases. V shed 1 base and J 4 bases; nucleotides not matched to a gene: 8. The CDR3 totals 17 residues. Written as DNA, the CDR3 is TGTGCCAGCAGTTTAGAGATCGGACAGGGGGCAGCCTATGGCTACACCTTC. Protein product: CASSLEIGQGAAYGYTF.

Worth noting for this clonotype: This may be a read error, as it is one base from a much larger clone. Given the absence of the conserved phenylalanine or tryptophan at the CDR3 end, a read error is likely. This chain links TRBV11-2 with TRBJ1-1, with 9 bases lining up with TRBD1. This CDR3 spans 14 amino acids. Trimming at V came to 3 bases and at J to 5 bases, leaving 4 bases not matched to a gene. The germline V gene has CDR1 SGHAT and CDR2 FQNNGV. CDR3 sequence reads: CASSLTGGRTEAFL. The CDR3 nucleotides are TGTGCCAGCAGCTTGACAGGGGGAAGGACTGAAGCTTTCCTT.

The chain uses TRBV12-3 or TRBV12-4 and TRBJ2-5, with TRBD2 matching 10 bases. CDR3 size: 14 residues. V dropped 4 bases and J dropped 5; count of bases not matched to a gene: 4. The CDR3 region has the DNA TGTGCCAGCAGTTACAGCGGGAGGGGGGAGACCCAGTACTTC. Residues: CASSYSGRGETQYF.

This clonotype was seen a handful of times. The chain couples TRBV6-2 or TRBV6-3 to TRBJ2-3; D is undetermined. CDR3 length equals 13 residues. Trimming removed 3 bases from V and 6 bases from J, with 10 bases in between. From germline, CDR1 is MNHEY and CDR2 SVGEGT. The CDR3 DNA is TGTGCCAGCAGTTATGTCGGGCTCGATACGCAGTATTTT. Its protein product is CASSYVGLDTQYF.

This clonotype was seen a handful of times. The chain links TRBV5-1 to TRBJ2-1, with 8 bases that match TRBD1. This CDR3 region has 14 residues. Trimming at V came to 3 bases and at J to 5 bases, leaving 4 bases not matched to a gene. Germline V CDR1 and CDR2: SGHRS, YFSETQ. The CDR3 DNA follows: TGCGCCAGCAGCTGGACAGGGTCCAACAATGAGCAGTTCTTC. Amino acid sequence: CASSWTGSNNEQFF.

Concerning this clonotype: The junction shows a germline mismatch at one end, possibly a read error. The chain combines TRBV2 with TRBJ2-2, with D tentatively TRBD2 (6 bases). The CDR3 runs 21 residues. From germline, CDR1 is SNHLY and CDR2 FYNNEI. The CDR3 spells CASSALFEADTLWDFTGGLFF. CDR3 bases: TGTGCCAGCAGTGCCCTCTTTGAGGCTGACACGCTGTGGGATTTCACCGGGGGGCTGTTTTTT.

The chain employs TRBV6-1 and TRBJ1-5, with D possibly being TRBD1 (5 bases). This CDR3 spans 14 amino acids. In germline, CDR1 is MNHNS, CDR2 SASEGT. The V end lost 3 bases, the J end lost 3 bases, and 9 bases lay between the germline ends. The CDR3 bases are TGTGCCAGCAGTGATTCAGGGACCAATCAGCCCCAGCATTTT. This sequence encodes CASSDSGTNQPQHF.

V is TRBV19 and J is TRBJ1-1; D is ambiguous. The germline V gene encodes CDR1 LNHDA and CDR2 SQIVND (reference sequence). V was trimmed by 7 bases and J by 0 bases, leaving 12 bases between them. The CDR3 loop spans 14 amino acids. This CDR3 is CASIRDRLNTEAFF. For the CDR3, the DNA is TGTGCCAGTATAAGGGATAGGTTGAACACTGAAGCTTTCTTT.

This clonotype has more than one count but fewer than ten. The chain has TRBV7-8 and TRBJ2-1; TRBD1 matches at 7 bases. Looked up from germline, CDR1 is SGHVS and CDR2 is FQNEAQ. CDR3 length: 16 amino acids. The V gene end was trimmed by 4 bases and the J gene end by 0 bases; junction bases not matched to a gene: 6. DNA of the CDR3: TGTGCCAGCAGCTCGGACAGGTTATCCTCCTACAATGAGCAGTTCTTC. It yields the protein CASSSDRLSSYNEQFF.

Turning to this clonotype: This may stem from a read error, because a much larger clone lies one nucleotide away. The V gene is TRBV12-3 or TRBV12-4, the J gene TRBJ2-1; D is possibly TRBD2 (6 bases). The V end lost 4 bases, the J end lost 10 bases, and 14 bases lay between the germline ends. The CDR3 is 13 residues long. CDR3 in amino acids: CASSYAGTYEQFF. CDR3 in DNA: TGTGCCAGCAGTTATGCGGGAACCTACGAGCAGTTCTTC.

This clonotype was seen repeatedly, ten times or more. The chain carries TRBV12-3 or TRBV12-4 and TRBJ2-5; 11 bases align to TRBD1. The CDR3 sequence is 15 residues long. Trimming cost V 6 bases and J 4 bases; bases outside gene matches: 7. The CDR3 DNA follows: TGTGCCAGCAGCCAAGGACAGGGGGCACGAGAGACCCAGTACTTC. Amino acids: CASSQGQGARETQYF.